The TCR beta chain under discussion was sequenced for a study of blood T cell repertoires in COVID-19. Study-wide background: Samples taken during acute and convalescent COVID-19 were collected in the United States, Italy and Spain. T cells, B-cell-depleted T cells, or PBMCs supplied cDNA or gDNA.

In germline, CDR1 is LGHDT, CDR2 YNNKEL (reference sequence). CDR3 size: 16 residues. Trimming shortened V by 1 base and J by 7 bases, and 19 bases separated the two germline ends. Authors' analysis steps: Estimates of nucleated cell counts were drawn from the amplification of reference gene primers. Some clones are missing from TCRdb's copy, which holds only in-frame ones; the method was immunoSEQ multiplex PCR. That table furnishes V, J and clone size, whereas the DNA furnished D and trimming. Found here are about 190,000 clones, roughly nine tenths of them singletons; the top ten hold around a fifth. In regard to this clone: A much larger clone differs by one base, so this may be a read error.

This sequence joins TRBV3-1 (or the pseudogene TRBV3-2) and TRBJ1-1, with a tentative D call TRBD1 (6 bases). The sequence came from a man aged 55 to 70 with active or convalescent COVID-19. Sequencing was performed on peripheral blood. CDR3 in DNA: TGTGCCAGCAGCCAAGGGGGGGGCGGGAGGGCCTTTGAAGCTTTCTTT. Translating gives CASSQGGGGRAFEAFF.